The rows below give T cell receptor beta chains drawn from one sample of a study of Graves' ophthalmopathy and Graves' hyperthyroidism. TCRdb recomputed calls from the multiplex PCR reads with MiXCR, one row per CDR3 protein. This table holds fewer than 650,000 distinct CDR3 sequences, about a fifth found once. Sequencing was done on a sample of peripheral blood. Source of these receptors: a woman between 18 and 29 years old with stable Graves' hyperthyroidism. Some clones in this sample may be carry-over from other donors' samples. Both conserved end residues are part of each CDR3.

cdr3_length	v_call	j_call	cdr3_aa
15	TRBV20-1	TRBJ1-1	CSARDPWGLNTEAFF
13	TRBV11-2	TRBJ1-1	CASSSTAYTEAFF
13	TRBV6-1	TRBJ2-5	CASSAGRVETQYF
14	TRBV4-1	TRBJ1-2	CASSQPRQIYGYTF
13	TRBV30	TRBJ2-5	CAWSRANQETKYF
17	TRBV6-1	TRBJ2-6	CASSLRDRTSGANVLTF
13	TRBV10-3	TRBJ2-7	CAISGTASHEQYF
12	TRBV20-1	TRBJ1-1	CSARDQVAEAFF
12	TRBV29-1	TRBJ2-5	CSVEINGETQYF
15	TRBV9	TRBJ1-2	CASSVEARAPYGYTF
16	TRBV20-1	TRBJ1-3	CSASPGQGFSGNTIYF
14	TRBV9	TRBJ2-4	CASSVARKGDIQYF
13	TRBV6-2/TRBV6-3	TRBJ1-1	CASSYLGVTEAFF
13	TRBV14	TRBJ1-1	CASSQDMVTEAFF
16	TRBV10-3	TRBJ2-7	CAITGGGAGGDYEQYF
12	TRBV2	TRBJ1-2	CASSDDSRGYTF
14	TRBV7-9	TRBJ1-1	CASYKQGSNTEAFF
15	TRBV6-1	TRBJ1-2	CASSARDRGHYGCTF
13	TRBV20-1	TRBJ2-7	CSAASLADYEQYF
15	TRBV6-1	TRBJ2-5	CASSHLGTSGETQYF
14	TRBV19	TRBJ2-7	CASSKSSGPWEQYF
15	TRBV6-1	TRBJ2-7	CASSEDRLSSYEQYF
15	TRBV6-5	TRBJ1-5	CASSYQQGASQPQHF
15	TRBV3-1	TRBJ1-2	CASSQDLNRAYGYTF
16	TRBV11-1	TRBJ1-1	CASSLRTGQWNTEAFF
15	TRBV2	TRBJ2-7	CASSEILAGDYEQYF
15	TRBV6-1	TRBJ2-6	CASRWGGSGANVLTF
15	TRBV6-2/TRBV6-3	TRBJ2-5	CASSYSGTDQGTQYF
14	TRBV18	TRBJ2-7	CASSPSTGTYERYF
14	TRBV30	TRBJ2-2	CAWSVKGYTGEPFF
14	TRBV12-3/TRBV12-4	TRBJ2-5	CASRPPGAEETQYF
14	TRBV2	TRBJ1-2	CASSESEGYSGKTF
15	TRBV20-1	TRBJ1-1	CSARVATTMNTEAFF
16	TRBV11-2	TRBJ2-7	CASSSTRDSFTYEQYF
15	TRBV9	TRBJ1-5	CASSYSVGGGQPQHF
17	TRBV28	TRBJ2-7	CASSAPGQGGGSYEQYF
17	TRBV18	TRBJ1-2	CASSSSGTGGSRDGYTF
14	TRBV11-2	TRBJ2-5	CASSSRGVRETQYF
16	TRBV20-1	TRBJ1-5	CSARDLLGEDNQPQHF
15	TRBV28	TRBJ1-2	CASSLPHRTNYGYTF
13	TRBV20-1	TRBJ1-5	CSAIAESNQPQHF
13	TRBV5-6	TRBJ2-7	CASSLGQVREQYF
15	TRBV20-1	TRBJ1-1	CSAHAHRAMNTEAFF
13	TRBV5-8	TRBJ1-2	CASSPSGTDGYTF
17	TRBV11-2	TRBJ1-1	CASSLWVMRGTNTEAFF
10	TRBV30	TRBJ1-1	CAWGGGYAFF
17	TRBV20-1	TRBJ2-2	CSARDRVLAGHTGELFF
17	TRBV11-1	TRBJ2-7	CASSKGQGIALGHEQYF
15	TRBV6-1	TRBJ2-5	CASTQGARVAETQYF